This note documents a single T cell receptor (beta chain) sequence. TCRdb's table, derived via immunoSEQ multiplex PCR, lists solely in-frame clones and lacks some. The data show approximately 5,700 clones, with less than 75% seen just once and 20% to 25% held by the top ten. The sample comes from a study of CD4+ T cells in melanoma. CDR1 and CDR2 from the germline V gene are MDHEN and SYDVKM. The CDR3 runs to 13 residues. V was clipped by 4 bases and J by 10 bases; unmatched bases: 4. Material for sequencing was cells from a culture (not recorded whether cultured in vitro). The sequence came from a human donor with melanoma. V gene TRBV28 combines with J gene TRBJ1-6; the match to TRBD1 covers 7 bases. CDR3 DNA: TGTGCCAGCAGTTCACAGGGGACGTCACCCCTCCACTTT. The encoded protein is CASSSQGTSPLHF.